This is a list of T cell receptor beta chains from one sample in a study of cytomegalovirus exposure and HLA in healthy donors. Using immunoSEQ multiplex PCR, the repertoire was profiled, and TCRdb retains in-frame clones only, with some absent. The sample lists over 150,000 clones, around 70% seen once, with approximately 2.1% in the top ten. Sequencing was carried out using PBMCs. Receptor source: a man younger than 45 in good health and CMV-seronegative. Each CDR3 is given with its conserved first and last residue. A D gene is named only where the DNA matches it firmly. Size values are once, few and many counts, or a class for expanded clones, and some rows have none.

j_call d_call v_call clone_size cdr3_aa cdr3_nt
TRBJ2-7 TRBD1 TRBV6-5 - CASRAQGSHEQYF TGTGCCAGCAGAGCACAGGGGTCCCACGAGCAGTACTTC
TRBJ2-3 TRBD2 TRBV4-3 - CASSPSSGGSSSTDTQYF TGCGCCAGCAGCCCATCTAGCGGGGGATCGTCTAGCACAGATACGCAGTATTTT
TRBJ2-7 - TRBV7-9 - CASSLGQYHEQYF TGTGCCAGCAGCTTAGGACAGTACCACGAGCAGTACTTC
TRBJ1-1 - TRBV6-1 - CASSEAQWAGLSEAFF TGTGCCAGCAGTGAAGCGCAGTGGGCAGGGCTCTCTGAAGCTTTCTTT
TRBJ1-2 - TRBV28 - CASSFAGNYGYTF TGTGCCAGCAGTTTTGCAGGGAACTATGGCTACACCTTC
TRBJ2-7 - TRBV2 once CASSENLASTSSYEQYF TGTGCCAGCAGTGAAAATTTAGCCTCTACGAGCTCCTACGAGCAGTACTTC
TRBJ2-7 TRBD2 TRBV7-8 - CASSSPGTSGVQSSYEQYF TGTGCCAGCAGCTCCCCGGGGACTAGCGGGGTTCAATCCTCCTACGAGCAGTACTTC
TRBJ1-5 - TRBV2 - CASSGQLNQPQHF TGTGCCAGCAGTGGACAGCTCAATCAGCCCCAGCATTTT
TRBJ2-5 TRBD1 TRBV30 - CAWTTGQGAWETQYF TGTGCCTGGACTACGGGACAGGGGGCATGGGAGACCCAGTACTTC
TRBJ1-3 - TRBV5-6 - CASSYSRNTIYF TGTGCCAGCAGCTACAGTCGAAACACCATATATTTT
TRBJ1-2 TRBD1 TRBV27 - CASSPRAGGASGYTF TGTGCCAGCAGTCCCCGGGCAGGGGGCGCATCTGGCTACACCTTC
TRBJ2-2 TRBD1 TRBV4-3 - CASTPGGLNTGELFF TGCGCCAGCACCCCAGGGGGTCTAAACACCGGGGAGCTGTTTTTT
TRBJ1-1 - TRBV19 - CASSMAGRPYTEAFF TGTGCCAGTAGTATGGCGGGACGGCCTTACACTGAAGCTTTCTTT
TRBJ2-1 - TRBV7-2 - CASSLIQGWDNEQFF TGTGCCAGCAGCTTAATCCAGGGTTGGGACAATGAGCAGTTCTTC
TRBJ1-1 TRBD1 TRBV6-6 once CASSPRGPALEAFF TGTGCCAGCAGCCCCAGGGGGCCGGCACTTGAAGCTTTCTTT
TRBJ2-7 TRBD1 TRBV2 - CASIGTGLSYEQYF TGTGCCAGCATCGGGACAGGCCTCTCCTACGAGCAGTACTTC
TRBJ1-1 - TRBV27 few CASSLNPPLEAFF TGTGCCAGCAGTTTAAATCCCCCTTTAGAAGCTTTCTTT
TRBJ1-6 TRBD1 TRBV30 once CAWTRGLLGNSPLHF TGTGCCTGGACCAGGGGGCTCTTGGGTAATTCACCCCTCCACTTT
TRBJ2-5 TRBD1 TRBV6-1 - CASSSQGAQETQYF TGTGCCAGCAGTTCACAGGGGGCCCAAGAGACCCAGTACTTC
TRBJ1-4 TRBD1 TRBV9 once CASSGQGRAEKLFF TGTGCCAGCAGTGGACAGGGCCGTGCTGAAAAACTGTTTTTT
TRBJ2-7 TRBD2 TRBV6-5 - CASSTLAGEQYF TGTGCCAGCAGTACTCTAGCGGGGGAGCAGTACTTC
TRBJ2-5 - TRBV19 once CASSERQALGETQYF TGTGCCAGTAGTGAAAGACAGGCCCTGGGGGAGACCCAGTACTTC
TRBJ2-2 TRBD2 TRBV5-1 - CASSLPLAGGNTGELFF TGCGCCAGCAGCTTGCCCCTAGCGGGGGGGAACACCGGGGAGCTGTTTTTT
TRBJ2-2 TRBD2 TRBV5-6 - CASSLGLAGLAGELFF TGTGCCAGCAGCTTGGGGCTAGCGGGGCTGGCCGGGGAGCTGTTTTTT
TRBJ1-1 TRBD1 TRBV28 few CASSSQGVLNTEAFF TGTGCCAGCAGTTCACAGGGGGTCCTGAACACTGAAGCTTTCTTT
TRBJ2-3 - TRBV30 - CAWNGLANTDTQYF TGTGCCTGGAATGGGCTAGCGAACACAGATACGCAGTATTTT
TRBJ2-3 TRBD2 TRBV6-5 - CASSYAGGPTDTQYF TGTGCCAGCAGTTACGCGGGGGGGCCGACAGATACGCAGTATTTT